Below, 5 T cell receptor beta chains from the same sample are listed, as sequenced in a study of tissue T cells after allogeneic stem cell transplantation. Sequencing used immunoSEQ multiplex PCR; TCRdb keeps in-frame clones, though not all of them. The table includes 20,000 to 25,000 clones, about 70% detected once. Sequenced input: blood. These receptors were obtained from a female BALB/c mouse in good health. Strain haplotype (MHC): H2-d.

Notes on this clone: These gene names are mouse names. With the read ending 1 residue before the CDR3 end, the germline J gene is used to fill in that end. The chain joins TRBV31 to TRBJ2-5, with D possibly being TRBD2 (7 bases). Trimming took off 0 bases at V and 4 bases at J, with 17 bases between the two ends. Germline CDR1 reads GKSSPN; CDR2 reads SITVG. CDR3 size: 16 residues. The CDR3 bases that were read are TGTGCCTGGAGTCTAGGAAGGGGGGCTGCGAAAGACACCCAGTAC. Translating it yields CAWSLGRGAAKDTQY. The CDR3 reads in full as CAWSLGRGAAKDTQYF.

Remarks on this clone: Gene names follow the mouse nomenclature. The read ends 1 residue shy of where the CDR3 ends; the end is completed using the germline J gene. The rearrangement uses TRBV19 and TRBJ1-4; D remains unclear. Between the trimmed V and J ends, which lost 2 bases and 1 base, there was a span of 9 bases. The germline V gene has CDR1 FNHDT and CDR2 SITEND (reference sequence). CDR3 length: 15 amino acids. The sequenced CDR3 bases are TGTGCCAGCAGTATTCAACAAACTTCCAACGAAAGATTATTT. Its protein product is CASSIQQTSNERLF. The entire CDR3 sequence reads CASSIQQTSNERLFF.

This clone was detected only a few times. Mouse gene names apply. Sequencing ends 1 residue short of the CDR3 end; the germline J gene provides the rest. The chain combines TRBV31 with TRBJ2-7; D remains unclear. V was shortened by 3 bases and J by 4 bases, with 7 bases between the two germline ends. CDR1 is GKSSPN and CDR2 is SITVG in the germline V gene. The CDR3 extends over 11 amino acids. CDR3 amino acids: CAWRDPYEQYF. CDR3 bases read: TGTGCCTGGAGGGACCCATATGAACAGTAC.

Concerning this clone: Gene names and germline refer to mouse. Read data end 1 residue before the CDR3 end; the end is taken from the germline J gene. This rearrangement joins TRBV13-1 to TRBJ2-1; perhaps TRBD1 as D (5 bases). V lost 3 bases and J 0 bases, leaving 10 bases between the germline ends. The length of the CDR3 is 15 residues. Looked up from germline, CDR1 is NSHNY and CDR2 is SYGAGN. The CDR3 is CASSVDSYNYAEQFF. Partial CDR3 DNA: TGTGCCAGCAGTGTCGACAGTTATAACTATGCTGAGCAGTTC.

Of note for this clone: Gene names follow the mouse nomenclature. The DNA ends 1 residue before the CDR3 does, and the rest of the CDR3 is filled in from the germline J gene. The V gene is TRBV30, the J gene TRBJ2-5; 7 bases map to TRBD2. The CDR3 contains 12 residues. CDR1 is SQVVS, CDR2 ANEGSEA, per germline. V lost 3 bases to trimming and J lost 4 bases; unmatched junction nucleotides: 1. CDR3 bases read: TGTAGTTCTAGGCTGGGGGAAGACACCCAGTAC. Residues: CSSRLGEDTQY. Given in full, the CDR3 is CSSRLGEDTQYF.